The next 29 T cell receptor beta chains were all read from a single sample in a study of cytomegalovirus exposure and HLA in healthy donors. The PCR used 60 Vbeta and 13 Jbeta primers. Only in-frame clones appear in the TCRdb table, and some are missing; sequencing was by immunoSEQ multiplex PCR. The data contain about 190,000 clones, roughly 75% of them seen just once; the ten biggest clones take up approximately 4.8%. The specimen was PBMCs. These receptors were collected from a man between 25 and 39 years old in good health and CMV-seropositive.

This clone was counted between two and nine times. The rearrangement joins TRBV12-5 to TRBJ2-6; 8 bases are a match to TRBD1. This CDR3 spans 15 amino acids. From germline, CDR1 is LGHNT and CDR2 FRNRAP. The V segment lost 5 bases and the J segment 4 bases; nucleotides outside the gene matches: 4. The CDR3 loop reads CASGGRGRGANVLTF. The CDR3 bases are TGTGCTAGTGGTGGCAGGGGGCGCGGGGCCAACGTCCTGACTTTC.

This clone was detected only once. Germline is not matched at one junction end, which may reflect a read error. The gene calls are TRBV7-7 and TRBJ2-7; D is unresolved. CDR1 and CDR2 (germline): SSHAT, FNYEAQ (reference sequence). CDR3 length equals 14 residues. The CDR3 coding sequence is TGTGCTAGCAGCCCCACCGCGGATCCCGACGAGCAGTACTTC. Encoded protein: CASSPTADPDEQYF. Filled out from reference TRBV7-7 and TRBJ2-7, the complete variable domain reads GAGVSQSPRYKVTKRGQDVTLRCDPISSHATLYWYQQALGQGPEFLTYFNYEAQPDKSGLPSDRFSAERPEGSISTLTIQRTEQRDSAMYRCASSPTADPDEQYFGPGTRLTVT.

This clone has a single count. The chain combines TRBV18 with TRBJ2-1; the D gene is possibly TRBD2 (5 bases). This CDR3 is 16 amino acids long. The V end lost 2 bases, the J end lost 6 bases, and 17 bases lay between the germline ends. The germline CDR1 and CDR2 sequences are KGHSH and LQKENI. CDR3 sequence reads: CASSPGWVGIINEQFF. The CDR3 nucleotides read TGTGCCAGCTCACCAGGGTGGGTCGGGATAATCAATGAGCAGTTCTTC.

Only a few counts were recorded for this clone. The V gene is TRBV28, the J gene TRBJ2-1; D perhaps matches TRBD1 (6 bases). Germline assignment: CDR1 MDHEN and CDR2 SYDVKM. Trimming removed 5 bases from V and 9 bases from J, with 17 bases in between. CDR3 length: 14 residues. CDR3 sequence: CASSSTDRNSEQFF. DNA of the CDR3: TGTGCCAGCAGTAGCACGGACAGAAACTCTGAGCAGTTCTTC. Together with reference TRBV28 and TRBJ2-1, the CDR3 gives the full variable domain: DVKVTQSSRYLVKRTGEKVFLECVQDMDHENMFWYRQDPGLGLRLIYFSYDVKMKEKGDIPEGYSVSREKKERFSLILESASTNQTSMYLCASSSTDRNSEQFFGPGTRLTVL.

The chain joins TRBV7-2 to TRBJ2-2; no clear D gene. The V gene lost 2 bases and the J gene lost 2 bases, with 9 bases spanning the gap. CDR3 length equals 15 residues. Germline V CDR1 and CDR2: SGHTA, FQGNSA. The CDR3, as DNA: TGTGCCAGCAGCTTAACTCGACATAACACCGGGGAGCTGTTTTTT. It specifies CASSLTRHNTGELFF.

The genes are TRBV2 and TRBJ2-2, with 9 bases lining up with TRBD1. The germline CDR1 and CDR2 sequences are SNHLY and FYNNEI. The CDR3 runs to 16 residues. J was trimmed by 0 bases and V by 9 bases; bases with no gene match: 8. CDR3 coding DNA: TGTGCCAGGGCAGCGAGACAGGGGGCGAACACCGGGGAGCTGTTTTTT. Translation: CARAARQGANTGELFF.

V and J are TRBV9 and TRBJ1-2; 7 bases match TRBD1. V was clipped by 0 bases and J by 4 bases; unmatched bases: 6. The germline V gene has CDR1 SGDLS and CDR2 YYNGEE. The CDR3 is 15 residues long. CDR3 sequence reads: CASSVAAGGGYGYTF. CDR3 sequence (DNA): TGTGCCAGCAGCGTAGCCGCAGGGGGAGGCTATGGCTACACCTTC.

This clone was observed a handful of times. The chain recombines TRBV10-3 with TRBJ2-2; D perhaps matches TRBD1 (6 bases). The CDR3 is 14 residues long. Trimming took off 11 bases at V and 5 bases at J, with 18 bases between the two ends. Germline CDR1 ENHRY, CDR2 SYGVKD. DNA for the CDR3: TGTGCCCTTAGGGGGTCCGGCGGAACCGGGGAGCTGTTTTTT. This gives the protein CALRGSGGTGELFF.

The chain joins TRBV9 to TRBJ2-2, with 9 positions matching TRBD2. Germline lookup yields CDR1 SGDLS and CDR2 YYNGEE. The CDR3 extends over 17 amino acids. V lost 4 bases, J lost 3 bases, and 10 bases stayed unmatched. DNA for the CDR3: TGTGCCAGCAGCCCTACGGGGGGCGGGGGGGACACCGGGGAGCTGTTTTTT. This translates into CASSPTGGGGDTGELFF.

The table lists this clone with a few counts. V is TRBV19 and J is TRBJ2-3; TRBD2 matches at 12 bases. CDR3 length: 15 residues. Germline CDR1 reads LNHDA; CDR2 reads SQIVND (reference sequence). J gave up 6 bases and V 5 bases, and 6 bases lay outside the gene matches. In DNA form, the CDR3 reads TGTGCCAGTAGTCAGACTAGCGGGAGTGCGGATACGCAGTATTTT. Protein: CASSQTSGSADTQYF.

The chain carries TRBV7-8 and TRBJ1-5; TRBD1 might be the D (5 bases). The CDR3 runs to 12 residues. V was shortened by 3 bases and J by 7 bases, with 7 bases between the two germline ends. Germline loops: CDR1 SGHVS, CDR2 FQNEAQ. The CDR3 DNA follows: TGTGCCAGCAGCTTCGACAGACAGCCCCAGCATTTT. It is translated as CASSFDRQPQHF.

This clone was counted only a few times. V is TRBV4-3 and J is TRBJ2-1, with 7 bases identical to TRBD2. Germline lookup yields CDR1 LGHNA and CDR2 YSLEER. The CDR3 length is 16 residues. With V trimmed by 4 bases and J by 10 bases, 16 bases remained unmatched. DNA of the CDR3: TGCGCCAGCAGCCCTGCGTGGGGGGGTGATCTTGAGGAGCAGTTCTTC. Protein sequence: CASSPAWGGDLEEQFF.

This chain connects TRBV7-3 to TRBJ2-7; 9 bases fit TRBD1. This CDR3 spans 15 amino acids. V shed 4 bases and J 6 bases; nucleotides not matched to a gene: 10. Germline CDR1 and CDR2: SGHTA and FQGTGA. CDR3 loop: CASSSASGQGREQYF. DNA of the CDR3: TGTGCCAGCAGCTCAGCCTCGGGACAGGGCCGCGAGCAGTACTTC.

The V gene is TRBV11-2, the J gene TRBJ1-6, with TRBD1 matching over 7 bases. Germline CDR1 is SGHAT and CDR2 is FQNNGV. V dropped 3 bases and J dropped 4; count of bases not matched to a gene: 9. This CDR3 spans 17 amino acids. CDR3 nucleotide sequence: TGTGCCAGCAGCTTCCGGACAGGAGGGGGATATAATTCACCCCTCCACTTT. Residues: CASSFRTGGGYNSPLHF. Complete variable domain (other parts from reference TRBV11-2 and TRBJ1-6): EAGVAQSPRYKIIEKRQSVAFWCNPISGHATLYWYQQILGQGPKLLIQFQNNGVVDDSQLPKDRFSAERLKGVDSTLKIQPAKLEDSAVYLCASSFRTGGGYNSPLHFGNGTRLTVT.

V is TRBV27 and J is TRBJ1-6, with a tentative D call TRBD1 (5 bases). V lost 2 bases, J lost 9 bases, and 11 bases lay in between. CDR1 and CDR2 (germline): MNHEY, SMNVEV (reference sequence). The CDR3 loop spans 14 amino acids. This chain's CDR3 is CASSLGAVSSPLHF. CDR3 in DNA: TGTGCCAGCAGTTTAGGGGCAGTCAGTTCACCCCTCCACTTT.

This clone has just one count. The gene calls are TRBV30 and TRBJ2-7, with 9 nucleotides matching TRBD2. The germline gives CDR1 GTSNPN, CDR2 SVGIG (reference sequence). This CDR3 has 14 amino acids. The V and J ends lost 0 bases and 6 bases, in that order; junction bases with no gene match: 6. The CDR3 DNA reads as TGTGCCTGGAGTGTAGTTAGCGGGAGAGCCGAGCAGTACTTC. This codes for CAWSVVSGRAEQYF.

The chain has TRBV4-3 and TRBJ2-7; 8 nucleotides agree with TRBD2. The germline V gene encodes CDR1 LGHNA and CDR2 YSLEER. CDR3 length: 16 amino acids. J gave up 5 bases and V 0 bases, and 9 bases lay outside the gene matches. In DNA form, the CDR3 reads TGCGCCAGCAGCCAAGACCCGGGACTAGAAGCCGACGAGCAGTACTTC. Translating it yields CASSQDPGLEADEQYF.

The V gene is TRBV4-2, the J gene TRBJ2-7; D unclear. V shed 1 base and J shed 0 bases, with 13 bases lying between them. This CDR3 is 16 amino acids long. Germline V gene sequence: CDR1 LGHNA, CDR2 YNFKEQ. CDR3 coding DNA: TGTGCCAGCAGCCAAGGAAGAAGCCCGGGCTCCTACGAGCAGTACTTC. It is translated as CASSQGRSPGSYEQYF.

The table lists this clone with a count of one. The CDR3: CASSPHSSYEQYF. DNA of the CDR3: TGCGCCAGCAGTCCACATAGCTCCTACGAGCAGTACTTC. The J gene is TRBJ2-5, the V gene TRBV5-1; D uncertain. The tail of the sequence fits TRBJ2-7 better, so the J call may be wrong. Germline values: CDR1 SGHRS, CDR2 YFSETQ. CDR3 length equals 13 residues.

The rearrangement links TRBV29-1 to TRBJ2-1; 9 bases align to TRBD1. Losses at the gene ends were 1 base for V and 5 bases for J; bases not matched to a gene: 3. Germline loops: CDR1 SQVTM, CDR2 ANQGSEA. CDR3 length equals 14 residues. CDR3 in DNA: TGCAGCGTTGAAGGGGACAGGGAAGACAATGAGCAGTTCTTC. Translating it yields CSVEGDREDNEQFF.

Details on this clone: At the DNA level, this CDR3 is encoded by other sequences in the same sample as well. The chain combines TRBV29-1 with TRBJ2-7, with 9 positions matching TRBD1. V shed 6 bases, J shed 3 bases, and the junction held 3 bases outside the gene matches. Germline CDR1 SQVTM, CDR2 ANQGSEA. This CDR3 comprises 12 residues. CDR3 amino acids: CSVGQGNYEQYF. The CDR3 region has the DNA TGCAGCGTGGGACAGGGCAACTACGAGCAGTACTTC.

The CDR3 sequence is CASSLNADFSDTQYF. The DNA for the CDR3 is TGTGCCAGCAGCTTAAACGCTGACTTTTCAGATACGCAGTATTTT. The rearrangement links TRBV7-2 to TRBJ2-3; no reliable D call. Germline V CDR1 and CDR2: SGHTA, FQGNSA. V lost 2 bases and J 4 bases, leaving 13 bases between the germline ends. This CDR3 has 15 residues.

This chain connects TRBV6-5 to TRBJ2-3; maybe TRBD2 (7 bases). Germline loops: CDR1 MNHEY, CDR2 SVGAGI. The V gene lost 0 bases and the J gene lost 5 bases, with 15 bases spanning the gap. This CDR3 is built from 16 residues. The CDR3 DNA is TGTGCCAGCAGTTACTCGACAGGTCGGGGGGTAGATACGCAGTATTTT. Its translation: CASSYSTGRGVDTQYF.

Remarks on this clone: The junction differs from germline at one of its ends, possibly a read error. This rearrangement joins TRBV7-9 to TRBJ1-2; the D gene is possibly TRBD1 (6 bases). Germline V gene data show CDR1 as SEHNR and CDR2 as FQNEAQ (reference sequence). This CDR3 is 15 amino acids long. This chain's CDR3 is CASSLRQADNYGYTF. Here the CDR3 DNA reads TGTGCCAGCAGCTTAAGACAGGCGGATAACTATGGCTATACCTTC.

CDR3 in amino acids: CASSSQGSGPYEQYF. The CDR3 DNA sequence: TGTGCCAGCAGCTCCCAGGGGTCAGGACCCTACGAGCAGTACTTC. This chain uses TRBV7-2 with TRBJ2-7; TRBD1 is a possible D gene (6 bases). The ends were cut back, 4 bases at V and 2 bases at J, with 15 bases in the middle. The germline CDR1 and CDR2 sequences are SGHTA and FQGNSA. The CDR3 spans 15 residues.

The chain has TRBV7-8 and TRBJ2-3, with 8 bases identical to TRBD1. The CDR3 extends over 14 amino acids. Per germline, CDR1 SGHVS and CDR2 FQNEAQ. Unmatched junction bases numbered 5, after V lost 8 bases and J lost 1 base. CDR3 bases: TGTGCCAGCTCAACAGGGGGTGGCACAGATACGCAGTATTTT. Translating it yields CASSTGGGTDTQYF.

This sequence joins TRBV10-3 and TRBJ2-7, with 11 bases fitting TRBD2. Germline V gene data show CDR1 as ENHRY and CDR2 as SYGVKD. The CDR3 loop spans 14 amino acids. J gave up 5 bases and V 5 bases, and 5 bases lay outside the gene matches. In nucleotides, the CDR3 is TGTGCCATCAGTCCGACTAGCGGGACAAACGAGCAGTACTTC. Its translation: CAISPTSGTNEQYF.

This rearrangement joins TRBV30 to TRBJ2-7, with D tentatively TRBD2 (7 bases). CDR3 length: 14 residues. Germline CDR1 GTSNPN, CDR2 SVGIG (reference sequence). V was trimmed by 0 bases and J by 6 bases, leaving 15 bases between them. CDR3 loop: CAWSVVRGGGEQYF. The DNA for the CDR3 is TGTGCCTGGAGTGTAGTGAGGGGGGGTGGCGAGCAGTACTTC.

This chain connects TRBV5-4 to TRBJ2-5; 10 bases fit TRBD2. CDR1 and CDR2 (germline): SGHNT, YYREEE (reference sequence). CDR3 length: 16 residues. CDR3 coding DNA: TGTGCTACGACCTGGAAGCGGGGGGGCCGGATGGAGACCCAGTACTTC. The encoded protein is CATTWKRGGRMETQYF.